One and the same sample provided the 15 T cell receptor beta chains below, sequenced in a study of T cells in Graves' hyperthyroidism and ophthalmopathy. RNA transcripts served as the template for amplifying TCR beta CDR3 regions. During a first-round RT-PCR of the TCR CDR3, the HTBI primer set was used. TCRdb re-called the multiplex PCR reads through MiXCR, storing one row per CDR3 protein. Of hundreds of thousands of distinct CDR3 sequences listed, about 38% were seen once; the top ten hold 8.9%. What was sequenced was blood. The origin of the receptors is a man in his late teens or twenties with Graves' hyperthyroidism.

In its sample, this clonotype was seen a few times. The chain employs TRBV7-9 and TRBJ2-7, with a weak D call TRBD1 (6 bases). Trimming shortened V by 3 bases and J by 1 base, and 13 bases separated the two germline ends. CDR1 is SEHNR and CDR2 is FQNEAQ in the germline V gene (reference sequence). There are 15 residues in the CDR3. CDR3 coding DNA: TGTGCCAGCAGCTTCGCCCATACAGGGTCCTACGAGCAGTACTTC. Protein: CASSFAHTGSYEQYF.

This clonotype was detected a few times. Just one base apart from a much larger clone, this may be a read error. The CDR3 region has the DNA TGTGCCAGCAGCCAAACTATCACCTACGAGCAGTACTTC. Translated, it gives CASSQTITYEQYF. The chain carries TRBV7-2 and TRBJ2-7; D gene unclear. CDR1 SGHTA and CDR2 FQGNSA come from the germline V gene. The germline V and J ends were trimmed by 5 bases and 2 bases, with 10 bases remaining between them. This CDR3 region has 13 residues.

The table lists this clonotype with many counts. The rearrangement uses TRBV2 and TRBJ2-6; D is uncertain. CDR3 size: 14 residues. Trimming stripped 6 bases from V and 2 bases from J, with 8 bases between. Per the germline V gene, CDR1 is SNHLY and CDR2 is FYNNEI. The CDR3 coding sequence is TGTGCCAGCAGGGACCGTGCTGGGGCCAACGTCCTGACTTTC. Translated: CASRDRAGANVLTF.

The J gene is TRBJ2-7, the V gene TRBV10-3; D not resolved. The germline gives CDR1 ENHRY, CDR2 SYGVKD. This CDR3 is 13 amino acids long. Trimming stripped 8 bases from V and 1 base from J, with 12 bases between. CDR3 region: CAIYLGLSYEQYF. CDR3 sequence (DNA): TGTGCCATCTACTTAGGCCTTTCCTACGAGCAGTACTTC.

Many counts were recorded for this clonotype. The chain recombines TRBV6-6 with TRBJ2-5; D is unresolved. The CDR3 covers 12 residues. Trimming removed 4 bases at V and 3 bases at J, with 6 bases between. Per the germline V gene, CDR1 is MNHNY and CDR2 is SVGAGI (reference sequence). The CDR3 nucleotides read TGTGCCAGCAGTTTACCGGAAGAGACCCAGTACTTC. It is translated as CASSLPEETQYF.

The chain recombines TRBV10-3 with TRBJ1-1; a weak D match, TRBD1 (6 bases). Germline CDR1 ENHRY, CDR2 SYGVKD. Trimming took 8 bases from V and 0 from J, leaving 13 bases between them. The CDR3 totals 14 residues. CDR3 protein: CAIGEGQVNTEAFF. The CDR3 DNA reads TGTGCCATCGGGGAGGGACAAGTGAACACTGAAGCTTTCTTT.

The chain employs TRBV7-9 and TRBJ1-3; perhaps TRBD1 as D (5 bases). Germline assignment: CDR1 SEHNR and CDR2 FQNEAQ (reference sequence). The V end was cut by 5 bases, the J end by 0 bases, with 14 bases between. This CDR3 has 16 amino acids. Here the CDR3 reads CASSPETVASGNTIYF. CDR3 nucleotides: TGTGCCAGCAGCCCCGAGACAGTAGCCTCTGGAAACACCATATATTTT.

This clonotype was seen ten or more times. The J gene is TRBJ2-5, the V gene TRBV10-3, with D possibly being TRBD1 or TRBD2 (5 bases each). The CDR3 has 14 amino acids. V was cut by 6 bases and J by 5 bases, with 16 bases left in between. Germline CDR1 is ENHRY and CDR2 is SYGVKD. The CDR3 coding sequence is TGTGCCATCAGCTGGGACCTATCCAAGGAGACCCAGTACTTC. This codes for CAISWDLSKETQYF.

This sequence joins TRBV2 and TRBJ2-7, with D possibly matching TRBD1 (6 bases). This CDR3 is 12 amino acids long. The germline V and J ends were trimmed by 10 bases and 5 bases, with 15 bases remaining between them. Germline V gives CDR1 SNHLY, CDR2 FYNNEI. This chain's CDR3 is CATRDKGDEQYF. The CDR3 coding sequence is TGTGCCACCCGGGACAAGGGCGACGAGCAGTACTTC.

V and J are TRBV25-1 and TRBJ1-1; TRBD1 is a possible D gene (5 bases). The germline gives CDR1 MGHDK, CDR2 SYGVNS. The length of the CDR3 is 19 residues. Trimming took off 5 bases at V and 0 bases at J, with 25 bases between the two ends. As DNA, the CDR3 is TGTGCCAGCAGTTACTCGTCCCTTCGTATCGGGACTCTGAACACTGAAGCTTTCTTT. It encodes CASSYSSLRIGTLNTEAFF. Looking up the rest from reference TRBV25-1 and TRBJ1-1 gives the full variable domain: EADIYQTPRYLVIGTGKKITLECSQTMGHDKMYWYQQDPGMELHLIHYSYGVNSTEKGDLSSESTVSRIRTEHFPLTLESARPSHTSQYLCASSYSSLRIGTLNTEAFFGQGTRLTVV.

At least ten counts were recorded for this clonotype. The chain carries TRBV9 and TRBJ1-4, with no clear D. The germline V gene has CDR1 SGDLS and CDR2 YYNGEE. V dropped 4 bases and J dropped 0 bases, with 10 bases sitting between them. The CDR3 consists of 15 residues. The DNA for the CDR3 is TGTGCCAGCAGCTTTACCGATGCAACTAATGAAAAACTGTTTTTT. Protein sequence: CASSFTDATNEKLFF.

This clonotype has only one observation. CDR3 sequence (DNA): TGTGCCAGTACCCGGCGGGACAGCGATCAGCCCCAGCATTTT. Translating gives CASTRRDSDQPQHF. The genes are TRBV19 and TRBJ1-5; 7 bases align to TRBD1. This CDR3 has 14 amino acids. V lost 7 bases to trimming and J lost 5 bases; unmatched junction nucleotides: 8. Germline V gene data show CDR1 as LNHDA and CDR2 as SQIVND (reference sequence).

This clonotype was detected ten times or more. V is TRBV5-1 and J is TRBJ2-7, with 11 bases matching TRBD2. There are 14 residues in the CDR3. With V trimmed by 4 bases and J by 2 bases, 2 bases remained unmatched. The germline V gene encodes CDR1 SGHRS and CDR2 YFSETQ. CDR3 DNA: TGCGCCAGCAGCGCGGGACTAGCGGCCTACGAGCAGTACTTC. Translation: CASSAGLAAYEQYF.

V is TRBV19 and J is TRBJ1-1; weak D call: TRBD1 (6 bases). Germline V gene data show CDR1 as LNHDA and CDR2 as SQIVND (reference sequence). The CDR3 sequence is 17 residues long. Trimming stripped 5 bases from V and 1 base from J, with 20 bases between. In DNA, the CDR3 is TGTGCCAGTAGTTTAGGCGACAGGTCTCCTCAGAACACTGAAGCTTTCTTT. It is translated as CASSLGDRSPQNTEAFF.

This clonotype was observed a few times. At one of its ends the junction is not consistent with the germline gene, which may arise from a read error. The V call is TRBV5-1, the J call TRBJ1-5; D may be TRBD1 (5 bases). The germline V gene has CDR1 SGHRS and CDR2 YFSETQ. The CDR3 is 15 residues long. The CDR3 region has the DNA TGCGCCAGCACCTTGTCCGGGGGTAGCAATCAGCCCCAGCATTTT. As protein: CASTLSGGSNQPQHF.